The text below deals with one T cell receptor beta chain. This CDR3 has 16 residues. Germline loops: CDR1 LGHNA, CDR2 YNFKEQ. With V trimmed by 0 bases and J by 13 bases, 11 bases remained unmatched. The source of the sample is a study of blood T cell repertoires in COVID-19. Across the study: Sites across the United States, Italy and Spain contributed samples from acute and convalescent COVID-19. T cells, B-cell-depleted T cells, or PBMCs provided the cDNA or gDNA that served as material.

Methods used by the authors: Researchers report that nucleated cell counts were estimated from reference gene primer amplification. Assay used: immunoSEQ multiplex PCR; TCRdb lists only in-frame clones, some missing. That table is the source of V, J and clone size, and D and trimming were worked out from the DNA. The sample records approximately 270,000 clones, roughly 80% being singletons. Sequenced: peripheral blood. The TCR was taken from a man older than 75 with acute or convalescent COVID-19. The chain combines TRBV4-2 with TRBJ2-7; 14 bases agree with TRBD2. CDR3 sequence: CASSQDLGLAGGLFYF. CDR3 DNA sequence: TGTGCCAGCAGCCAAGATCTAGGACTAGCGGGGGGCCTCTTTTACTTC.